Listed below are T cell receptor beta chains from one sample, sequenced in a study of cytomegalovirus exposure and HLA in healthy donors. Assay: immunoSEQ multiplex PCR; the TCRdb copy retains only in-frame clones and omits some. The sample comprises 80,000 to 95,000 clones, 81% of which are singletons, and around 1.9% rests with the top ten. The sample comprised PBMCs. These receptor sequences come from a woman in her twenties or thirties in good health and CMV-seronegative. CDR3s include the opening cysteine and the closing phenylalanine or tryptophan. D genes are given only for firm matches. The size of a clone is reported for some rows only, either as once, few or many, or as a class for expanded clones.

v_call	j_call	clone_size	d_call	cdr3_aa	cdr3_nt
TRBV7-9	TRBJ1-5	NA	TRBD1	CSSSPPLGQGGDQPQHF	TGTTCCAGCAGCCCCCCACTGGGACAGGGAGGGGATCAGCCCCAGCATTTT
TRBV28	TRBJ1-2	NA	NA	CASSTRGGGYGYTF	TGTGCCAGCAGTACCCGGGGAGGGGGGTACGGCTACACCTTC
TRBV6-5	TRBJ2-7	NA	TRBD1	CASSVDRVYEQYF	TGTGCCAGCAGTGTGGACAGGGTCTACGAGCAGTACTTC
TRBV10-3	TRBJ2-1	NA	NA	CAISDAGGPSYNEQFF	TGTGCCATCAGTGATGCAGGAGGGCCCTCCTACAATGAGCAGTTCTTC
TRBV30	TRBJ2-5	NA	NA	CACGETQYF	TGTGCCTGCGGAGAGACCCAGTACTTC
TRBV19	TRBJ1-2	NA	NA	CASTGQTNYGYTF	TGTGCCAGTACCGGACAGACCAACTATGGCTACACCTTC
TRBV5-4	TRBJ1-6	NA	NA	CASSLVGAHSPLHF	TGTGCCAGCAGCTTGGTGGGGGCCCATTCACCCCTCCACTTT
TRBV2	TRBJ2-7	NA	NA	CASRGLNYEQYF	TGTGCCAGTCGGGGTTTGAACTACGAGCAGTACTTC
TRBV20-1	TRBJ2-1	NA	NA	CSATYNEQFF	TGCAGTGCCACTTACAATGAGCAGTTCTTC
TRBV5-1	TRBJ1-1	NA	NA	CASSLDSQNTEAFF	TGCGCCAGCAGCTTGGACAGTCAGAACACTGAAGCTTTCTTT
TRBV4-2	TRBJ1-1	NA	NA	CASSQGDIYTEAFF	TGTGCCAGCAGCCAAGGGGACATCTACACTGAAGCTTTCTTT
TRBV6-5	TRBJ2-7	once	TRBD1	CASTSGTGFYF	TGTGCCAGCACCTCCGGGACAGGGTTCTACTTC
TRBV28	TRBJ2-3	NA	TRBD1	CASSLGQGRNTQYF	TGTGCCAGCAGTTTAGGACAGGGGAGGAATACGCAGTATTTT
TRBV10-3	TRBJ1-1	few	TRBD1	CAISGTGVGGTEAFF	TGTGCCATCAGTGGGACAGGGGTAGGCGGCACTGAAGCTTTCTTT
TRBV7-8	TRBJ2-1	NA	NA	CASSALGDEQFF	TGTGCCAGCAGCGCACTGGGAGATGAGCAGTTCTTC
TRBV12-5	TRBJ2-1	NA	TRBD1	CASGPGTGGLDEQFF	TGTGCTAGTGGTCCCGGGACAGGGGGCCTCGATGAGCAGTTCTTC
TRBV4-2	TRBJ2-3	NA	TRBD2	CASSPRSSGRAVDTQYF	TGTGCCAGCAGCCCCCGCTCAAGCGGGAGGGCCGTAGATACGCAGTATTTT
TRBV5-4	TRBJ2-5	NA	NA	CASSLVAEETQYF	TGTGCCAGCAGCTTGGTGGCGGAAGAGACCCAGTACTTC
TRBV6-5	TRBJ2-1	NA	NA	CASRRLSSYNEQFF	TGTGCCAGCAGGCGACTATCGTCCTACAATGAGCAGTTCTTC
TRBV10-1	TRBJ2-7	NA	NA	CASSEGVGAYEQYF	TGCGCCAGCAGTGAAGGTGTGGGGGCGTACGAGCAGTACTTC
TRBV14	TRBJ1-2	few	TRBD1	CASSPGQGYGYTF	TGTGCCAGCAGCCCTGGACAGGGATATGGCTACACCTTC
TRBV5-4	TRBJ2-3	NA	NA	CASSLVAEASTDTQYF	TGTGCCAGCAGCTTGGTTGCGGAAGCTAGCACAGATACGCAGTATTTT
TRBV19	TRBJ1-5	NA	NA	CASSIQPGVRGQPQHF	TGTGCCAGTAGTATACAACCGGGGGTGCGAGGTCAGCCCCAGCATTTT
TRBV21-1	TRBJ1-1	once	NA	CASSNKNTEAFF	TGTGCCAGCAGCAATAAGAACACTGAAGCTTTCTTT
TRBV9	TRBJ1-1	NA	NA	CASWSGDMNTEAFF	TGTGCCAGCTGGTCAGGGGATATGAACACTGAAGCTTTCTTT
TRBV5-1	TRBJ1-6	NA	TRBD1	CASSSRQGADSPLHF	TGCGCCAGCAGCTCGAGGCAGGGGGCAGATTCACCCCTCCACTTT
TRBV9	TRBJ2-7	once	NA	CASSATIAVSSYEQYF	TGTGCCAGCAGCGCCACTATAGCGGTAAGCTCCTACGAGCAGTACTTC
TRBV27	TRBJ2-7	NA	NA	CASTLTSTHEQCF	TGTGCCAGCACCTTGACTAGTACCCACGAGCAGTGCTTC
TRBV7-9	TRBJ1-3	NA	TRBD1	CASSTQGIDSGNTIYF	TGTGCCAGCAGCACACAGGGGATTGACTCTGGAAACACCATATATTTT
TRBV27	TRBJ2-3	NA	NA	CASSSIAWEGTDTQYF	TGTGCCAGCAGTTCCATAGCGTGGGAGGGCACAGATACGCAGTATTTT
TRBV28	TRBJ1-2	NA	TRBD1	CASSLTGAGGYTF	TGTGCCAGCAGTTTAACAGGGGCAGGGGGCTACACCTTC
TRBV4-2	TRBJ1-4	NA	NA	CASSQGRVLVEKLFF	TGTGCCAGCAGCCAAGGCAGGGTGCTTGTCGAAAAACTGTTTTTT
TRBV6-5	TRBJ1-1	NA	TRBD1	CASSYPGQGGTEAFF	TGTGCCAGCAGTTACCCGGGACAGGGAGGCACTGAAGCTTTCTTT
TRBV4-1	TRBJ1-1	NA	NA	CASSQAPTKSPEAFF	TGCGCCAGCAGCCAAGCACCGACAAAGAGCCCTGAAGCTTTCTTT
TRBV6-1	TRBJ1-4	NA	NA	CASRQGWTNEKLFF	TGTGCCAGCAGGCAGGGTTGGACTAATGAAAAACTGTTTTTT
TRBV7-2	TRBJ2-1	NA	NA	CASGRGLWDNEQFF	TGTGCCAGCGGGCGGGGCCTCTGGGACAATGAGCAGTTCTTC
TRBV6-6	TRBJ1-6	NA	NA	CASSYGHPNSPLHF	TGTGCCAGCAGTTATGGACACCCAAATTCACCCCTCCACTTT
TRBV5-1	TRBJ1-4	NA	NA	CASSLGAQGVEEKLFF	TGCGCCAGCAGCTTGGGGGCCCAAGGGGTCGAAGAAAAACTGTTTTTT
TRBV6-5	TRBJ2-5	few	NA	CASYGGVGETQYF	TGTGCCAGTTACGGGGGTGTCGGTGAGACCCAGTACTTC
TRBV7-8	TRBJ2-2	few	NA	CASSLRRDGELFF	TGTGCCAGCAGCTTGAGGAGGGACGGGGAGCTGTTTTTT